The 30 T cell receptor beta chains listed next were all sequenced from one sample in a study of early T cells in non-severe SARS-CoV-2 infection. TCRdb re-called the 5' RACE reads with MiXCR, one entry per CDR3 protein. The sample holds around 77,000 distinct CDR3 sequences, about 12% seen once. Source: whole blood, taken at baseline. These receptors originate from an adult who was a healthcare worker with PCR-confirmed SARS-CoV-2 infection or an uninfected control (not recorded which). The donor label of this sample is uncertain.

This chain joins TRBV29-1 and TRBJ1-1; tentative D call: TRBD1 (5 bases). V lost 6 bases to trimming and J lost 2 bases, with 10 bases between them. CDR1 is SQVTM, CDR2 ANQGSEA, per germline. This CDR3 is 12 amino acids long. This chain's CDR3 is CSVGGGNTEAFF. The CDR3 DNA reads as TGCAGCGTGGGGGGAGGTAACACTGAAGCTTTCTTT.

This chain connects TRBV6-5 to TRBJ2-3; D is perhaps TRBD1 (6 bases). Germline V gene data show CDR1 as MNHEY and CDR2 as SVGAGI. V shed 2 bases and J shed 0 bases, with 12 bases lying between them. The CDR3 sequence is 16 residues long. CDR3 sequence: CASSYNRVTSTDTQYF. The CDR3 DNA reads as TGTGCCAGCAGTTACAACAGGGTCACAAGCACAGATACGCAGTATTTT.

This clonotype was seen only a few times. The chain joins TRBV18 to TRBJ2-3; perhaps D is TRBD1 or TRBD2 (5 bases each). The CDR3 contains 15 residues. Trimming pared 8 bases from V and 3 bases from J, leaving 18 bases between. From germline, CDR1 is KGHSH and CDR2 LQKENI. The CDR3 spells CASPPGASLTDTQYF. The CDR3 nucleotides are TGTGCCAGCCCCCCCGGGGCCTCGTTGACAGATACGCAGTATTTT.

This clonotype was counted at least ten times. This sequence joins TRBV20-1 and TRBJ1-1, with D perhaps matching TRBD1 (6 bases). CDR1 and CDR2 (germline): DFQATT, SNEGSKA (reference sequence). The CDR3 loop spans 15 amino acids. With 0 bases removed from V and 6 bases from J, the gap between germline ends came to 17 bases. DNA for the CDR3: TGCAGTGCTAGAGATTGGGGCAGGGGAAGATCTGAAGCTTTCTTT. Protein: CSARDWGRGRSEAFF.

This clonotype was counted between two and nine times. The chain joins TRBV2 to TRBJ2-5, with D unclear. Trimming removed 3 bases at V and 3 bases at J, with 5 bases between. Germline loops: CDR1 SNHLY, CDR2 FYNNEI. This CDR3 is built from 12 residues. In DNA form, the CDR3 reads TGTGCCAGCAGTGAGGTTAAAGAGACCCAGTACTTC. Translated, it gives CASSEVKETQYF.

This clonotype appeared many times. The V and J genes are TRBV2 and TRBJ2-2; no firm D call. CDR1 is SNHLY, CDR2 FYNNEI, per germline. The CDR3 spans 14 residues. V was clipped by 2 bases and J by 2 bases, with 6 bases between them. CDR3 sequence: CASSESPNTGELFF. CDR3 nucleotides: TGTGCCAGCAGTGAATCCCCTAACACCGGGGAGCTGTTTTTT.

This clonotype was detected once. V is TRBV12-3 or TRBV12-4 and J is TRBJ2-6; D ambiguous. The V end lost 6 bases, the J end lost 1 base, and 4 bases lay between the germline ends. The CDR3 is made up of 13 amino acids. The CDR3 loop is CASSRSGANVLTF. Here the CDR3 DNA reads TGTGCCAGCAGCCGGTCTGGGGCCAACGTCCTGACTTTC.

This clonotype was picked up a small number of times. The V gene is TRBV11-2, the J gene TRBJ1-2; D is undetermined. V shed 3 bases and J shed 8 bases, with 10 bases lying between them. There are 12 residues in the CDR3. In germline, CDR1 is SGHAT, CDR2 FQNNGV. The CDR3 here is CASSFFGPGYTF. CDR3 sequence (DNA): TGTGCCAGCAGCTTTTTCGGCCCCGGCTACACCTTC.

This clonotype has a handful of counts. The CDR3: CASSNRLADVGDTQYF. CDR3 coding DNA: TGCGCCAGCAGCAATAGACTAGCGGACGTCGGAGATACGCAGTATTTT. This chain uses TRBV5-1 with TRBJ2-3, with 9 positions matching TRBD2. V shed 4 bases and J 5 bases; nucleotides not matched to a gene: 11. Germline V lookup: CDR1 SGHRS, CDR2 YFSETQ. This CDR3 region has 16 residues.

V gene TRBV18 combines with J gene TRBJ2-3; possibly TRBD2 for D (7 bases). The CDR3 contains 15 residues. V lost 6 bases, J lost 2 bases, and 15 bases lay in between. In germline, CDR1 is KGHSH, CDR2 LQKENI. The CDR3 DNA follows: TGTGCCAGCTCGCAGGACAGCGGGGTCACAGATACGCAGTATTTT. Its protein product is CASSQDSGVTDTQYF.

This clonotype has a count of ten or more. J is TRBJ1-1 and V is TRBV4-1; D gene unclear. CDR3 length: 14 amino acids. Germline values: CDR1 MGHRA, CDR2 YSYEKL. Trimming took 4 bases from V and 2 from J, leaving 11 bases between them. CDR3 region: CASSRGWGNTEAFF. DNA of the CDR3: TGCGCCAGCAGCCGTGGATGGGGAAACACTGAAGCTTTCTTT.

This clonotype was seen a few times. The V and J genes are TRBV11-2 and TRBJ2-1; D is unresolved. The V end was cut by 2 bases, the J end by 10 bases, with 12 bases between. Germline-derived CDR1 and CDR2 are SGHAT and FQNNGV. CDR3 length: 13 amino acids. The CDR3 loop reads CASSLRVRYEQFF. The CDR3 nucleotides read TGTGCCAGCAGCTTAAGGGTACGTTACGAGCAGTTCTTC.

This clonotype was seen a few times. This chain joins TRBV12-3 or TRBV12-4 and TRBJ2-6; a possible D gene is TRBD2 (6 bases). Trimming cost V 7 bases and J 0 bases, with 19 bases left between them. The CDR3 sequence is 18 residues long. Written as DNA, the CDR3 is TGTGCCAGCACCACCATCGGGGGACGAATCTCTGGGGCCAACGTCCTGACTTTC. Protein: CASTTIGGRISGANVLTF.

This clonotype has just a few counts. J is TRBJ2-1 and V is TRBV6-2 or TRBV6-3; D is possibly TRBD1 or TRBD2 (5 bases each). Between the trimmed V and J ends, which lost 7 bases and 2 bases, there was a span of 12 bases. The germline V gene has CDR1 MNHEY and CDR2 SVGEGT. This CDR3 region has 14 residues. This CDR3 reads CASIPLGAYNEQFF. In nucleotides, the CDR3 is TGTGCCAGCATCCCTTTGGGGGCCTACAATGAGCAGTTCTTC.

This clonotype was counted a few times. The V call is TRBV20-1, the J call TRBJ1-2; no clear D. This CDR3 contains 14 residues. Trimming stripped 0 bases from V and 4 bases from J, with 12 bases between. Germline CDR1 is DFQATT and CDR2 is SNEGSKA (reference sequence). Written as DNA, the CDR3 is TGCAGTGCTAGAGATCTCCAGGTACTCTATGGCTACACCTTC. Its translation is CSARDLQVLYGYTF.

The CDR3 loop reads CASSGDSYEQYF. In DNA, the CDR3 is TGCGCCAGCAGCGGGGACAGTTACGAGCAGTACTTC. The chain combines TRBV5-1 with TRBJ2-7, with 7 bases identical to TRBD1. CDR1 and CDR2 (germline): SGHRS, YFSETQ. This CDR3 is 12 amino acids long. V shed 4 bases, J shed 4 bases, and the junction held 2 bases outside the gene matches.

In nucleotides, the CDR3 is TGTGCCAGCAGTGAATCCGGGACAGGGGTGTCACCCCTCCACTTT. It codes for CASSESGTGVSPLHF. The V call is TRBV6-1, the J call TRBJ1-6, with TRBD1 matching 10 bases. Germline lookup yields CDR1 MNHNS and CDR2 SASEGT. V was clipped by 2 bases and J by 10 bases; unmatched bases: 5. This CDR3 contains 15 residues.

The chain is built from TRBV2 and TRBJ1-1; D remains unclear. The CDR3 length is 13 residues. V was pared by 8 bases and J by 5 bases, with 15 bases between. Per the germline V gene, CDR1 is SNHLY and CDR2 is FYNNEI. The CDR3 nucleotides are TGTGCCAGCGGGATGGGATGGGGAACTGAAGCTTTCTTT. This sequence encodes CASGMGWGTEAFF.

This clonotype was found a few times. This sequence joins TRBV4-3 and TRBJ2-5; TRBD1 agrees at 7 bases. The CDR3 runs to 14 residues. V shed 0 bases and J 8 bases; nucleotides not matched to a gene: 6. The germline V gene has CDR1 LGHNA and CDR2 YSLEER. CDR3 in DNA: TGCGCCAGCAGCCAAGATCCCCAGGGGGTAACCCAGTACTTC. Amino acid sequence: CASSQDPQGVTQYF.

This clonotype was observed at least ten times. The CDR3 reads CASSAHRGKVEAFF. For the CDR3, the DNA is TGTGCCAGCAGCGCTCACAGGGGAAAGGTTGAAGCTTTCTTT. This rearrangement joins TRBV21-1 to TRBJ1-1; the table's TRBD1 call for D was not verified on the DNA. TRBV21-1 is shown as a pseudogene. This CDR3 contains 14 residues.

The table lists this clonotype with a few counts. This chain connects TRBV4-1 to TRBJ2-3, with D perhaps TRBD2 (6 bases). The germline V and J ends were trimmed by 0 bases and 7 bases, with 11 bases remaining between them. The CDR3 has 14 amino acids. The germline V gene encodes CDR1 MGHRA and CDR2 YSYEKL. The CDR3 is CASSQERGKHTQYF. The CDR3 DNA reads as TGCGCCAGCAGCCAAGAACGGGGGAAACATACGCAGTATTTT.

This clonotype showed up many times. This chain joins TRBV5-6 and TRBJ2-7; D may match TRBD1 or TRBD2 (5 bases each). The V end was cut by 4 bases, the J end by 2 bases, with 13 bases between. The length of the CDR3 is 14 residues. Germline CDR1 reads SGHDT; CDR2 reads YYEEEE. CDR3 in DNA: TGTGCCAGCAGCAGTGGGACGGCTACCTACGAGCAGTACTTC. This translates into CASSSGTATYEQYF.

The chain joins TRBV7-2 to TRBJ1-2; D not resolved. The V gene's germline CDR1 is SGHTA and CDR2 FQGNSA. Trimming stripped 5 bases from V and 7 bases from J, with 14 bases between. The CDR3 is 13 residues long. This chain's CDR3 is CASSKSELFGYTF. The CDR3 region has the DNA TGTGCCAGCAGCAAAAGCGAGCTGTTTGGCTACACCTTC.

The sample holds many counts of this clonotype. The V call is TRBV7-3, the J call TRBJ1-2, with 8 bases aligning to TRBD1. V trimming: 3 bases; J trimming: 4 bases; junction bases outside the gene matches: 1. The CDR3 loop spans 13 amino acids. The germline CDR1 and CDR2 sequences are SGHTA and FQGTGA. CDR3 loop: CASSLGTGYGYTF. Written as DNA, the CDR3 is TGTGCCAGCAGCTTGGGGACAGGCTATGGCTACACCTTC.

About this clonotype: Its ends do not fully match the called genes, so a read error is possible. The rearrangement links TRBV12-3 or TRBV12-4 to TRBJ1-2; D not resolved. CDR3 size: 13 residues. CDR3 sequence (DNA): TGTGCCAGCAGTGCCGACATATACTATAGCTACACCTTC. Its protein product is CASSADIYYSYTF.

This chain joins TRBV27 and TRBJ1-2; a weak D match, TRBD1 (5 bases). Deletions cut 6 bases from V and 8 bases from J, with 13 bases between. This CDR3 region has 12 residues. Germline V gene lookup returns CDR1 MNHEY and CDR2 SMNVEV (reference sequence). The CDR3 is CASSRPGYGYTF. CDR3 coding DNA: TGTGCCAGCAGCCGCCCAGGGTACGGCTACACCTTC.

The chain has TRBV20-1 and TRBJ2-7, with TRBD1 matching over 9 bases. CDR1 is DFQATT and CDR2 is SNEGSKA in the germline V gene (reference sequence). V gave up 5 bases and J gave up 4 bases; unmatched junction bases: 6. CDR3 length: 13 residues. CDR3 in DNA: TGCAGTGCTGCCGGGACAGGGACGTACGAGCAGTACTTC. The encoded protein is CSAAGTGTYEQYF.

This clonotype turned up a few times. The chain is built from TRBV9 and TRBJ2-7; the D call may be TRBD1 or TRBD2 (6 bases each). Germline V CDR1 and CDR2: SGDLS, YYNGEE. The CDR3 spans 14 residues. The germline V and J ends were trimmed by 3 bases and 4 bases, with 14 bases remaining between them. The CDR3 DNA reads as TGTGCCAGCAGCGAGGGGGGTATTGCATACGAGCAGTACTTC. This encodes CASSEGGIAYEQYF.

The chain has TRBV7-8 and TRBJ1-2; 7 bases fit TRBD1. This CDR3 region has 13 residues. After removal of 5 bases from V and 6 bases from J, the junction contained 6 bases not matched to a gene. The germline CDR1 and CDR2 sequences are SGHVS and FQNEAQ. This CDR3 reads CASSTTGIDGYTF. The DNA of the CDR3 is TGTGCCAGCAGCACGACAGGGATTGATGGCTACACCTTC. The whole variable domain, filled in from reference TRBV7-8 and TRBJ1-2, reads GAGVSQSPRYKVAKRGQDVALRCDPISGHVSLFWYQQALGQGPEFLTYFQNEAQLDKSGLPSDRFFAERPEGSVSTLKIQRTQQEDSAVYLCASSTTGIDGYTFGSGTRLTVV.

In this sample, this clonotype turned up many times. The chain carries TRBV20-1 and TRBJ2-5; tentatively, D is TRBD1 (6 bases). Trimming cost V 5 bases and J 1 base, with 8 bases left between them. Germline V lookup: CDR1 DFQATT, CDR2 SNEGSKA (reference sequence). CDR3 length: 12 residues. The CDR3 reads CSALDSQETQYF. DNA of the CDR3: TGCAGTGCTTTGGACAGCCAAGAGACCCAGTACTTC.